Below, 32 T cell receptor beta chains from the same sample are listed, as sequenced in a study of blood T cell repertoires in COVID-19. Here immunoSEQ multiplex PCR was the method, and the copy in TCRdb shows in-frame clones only, minus some. The sample contains 350,000 to 400,000 clones, 80% to 90% of which appear only once. Sequenced input: PBMCs or T cells enriched from blood (not recorded which). The source of these receptors is a man younger than 30 who had recovered from COVID-19.

This chain connects TRBV28 to TRBJ1-5, with 8 bases matching TRBD1. This CDR3 contains 14 residues. The V and J ends lost 6 bases and 5 bases, in that order; junction bases with no gene match: 6. Germline assignment: CDR1 MDHEN and CDR2 SYDVKM. The CDR3 sequence: CASSRRQGHQPQHF. Written as DNA, the CDR3 is TGTGCCAGCAGCCGACGACAGGGGCATCAGCCCCAGCATTTT. Looking up the rest from reference TRBV28 and TRBJ1-5 gives the full variable domain: DVKVTQSSRYLVKRTGEKVFLECVQDMDHENMFWYRQDPGLGLRLIYFSYDVKMKEKGDIPEGYSVSREKKERFSLILESASTNQTSMYLCASSRRQGHQPQHFGDGTRLSIL.

On this clone: Other DNA sequences of this sample code for an identical CDR3. The V gene is TRBV7-2, the J gene TRBJ1-3; no definite D call. This CDR3 is 13 amino acids long. V lost 5 bases and J lost 0, with 5 bases in between. CDR1 and CDR2 (germline): SGHTA, FQGNSA. CDR3 residues: CASSPDSGNTIYF. In nucleotides, the CDR3 is TGTGCCAGCAGCCCAGACTCTGGAAACACCATATATTTT.

The V call is TRBV18, the J call TRBJ2-7, with D possibly TRBD1 on 6 matching bases. Germline CDR1 is KGHSH and CDR2 is LQKENI. V was cut by 6 bases and J by 3 bases, with 18 bases left in between. This CDR3 has 15 residues. The CDR3 bases are TGTGCCAGCTCTCCCCGGGACACCCGACACTACGAGCAGTACTTC. This translates into CASSPRDTRHYEQYF.

V usage is TRBV5-6 and J usage is TRBJ1-2; no clear D. This CDR3 is built from 12 residues. Trimming stripped 5 bases from V and 7 bases from J, with 12 bases between. Germline CDR1 and CDR2: SGHDT and YYEEEE. The CDR3 nucleotides read TGTGCCAGCAGTATCCCCCCGGGTGGCTACACCTTC. Amino acids: CASSIPPGGYTF.

The chain is built from TRBV18 and TRBJ2-3, with 7 bases lining up with TRBD2. The germline V gene encodes CDR1 KGHSH and CDR2 LQKENI. The CDR3 extends over 16 amino acids. The ends lost 3 bases at V and 1 base at J; junction bases unmatched: 7. CDR3: CASSPAPSGGTDTQYF. The CDR3 DNA reads as TGTGCCAGCTCACCTGCACCTAGCGGCGGCACAGATACGCAGTATTTT.

This sequence joins TRBV18 and TRBJ1-4; TRBD1 aligns across 8 bases. V was pared by 6 bases and J by 4 bases, with 16 bases of the junction left unmatched. The germline gives CDR1 KGHSH, CDR2 LQKENI. The CDR3 extends over 18 amino acids. The CDR3 protein is CASSIRTGMGSGNEKLFF. CDR3 nucleotide sequence: TGTGCCAGCTCCATACGGACAGGGATGGGGTCTGGTAATGAAAAACTGTTTTTT.

The CDR3: CASSPAGQGLDGYTF. CDR3 DNA sequence: TGCGCCAGCAGCCCCGCGGGACAGGGATTGGATGGCTACACCTTC. The rearrangement joins TRBV4-1 to TRBJ1-2; 9 bases match TRBD1. V lost 4 bases to trimming and J lost 6 bases; unmatched junction nucleotides: 9. CDR3 length equals 15 residues. The V gene's germline CDR1 is MGHRA and CDR2 YSYEKL.

This chain uses TRBV7-9 with TRBJ2-7; a weak D match, TRBD1 (6 bases). Germline assignment: CDR1 SEHNR and CDR2 FQNEAQ (reference sequence). The V end lost 4 bases, the J end lost 2 bases, and 18 bases lay between the germline ends. The CDR3 contains 16 residues. The CDR3 spells CASSSGHRVVTYEQYF. CDR3 sequence (DNA): TGTGCCAGCAGCTCAGGTCACAGGGTGGTCACCTACGAGCAGTACTTC. Full variable domain (rest looked up from reference TRBV7-9 and TRBJ2-7): DTGVSQNPRHKITKRGQNVTFRCDPISEHNRLYWYRQTLGQGPEFLTYFQNEAQLEKSRLLSDRFSAERPKGSFSTLEIQRTEQGDSAMYLCASSSGHRVVTYEQYFGPGTRLTVT.

This sequence joins TRBV6-1 and TRBJ2-3, with TRBD2 matching over 8 bases. J lost 2 bases, V lost 4 bases, and 8 bases had no gene match. From germline, CDR1 is MNHNS and CDR2 SASEGT. The CDR3 runs to 16 residues. CDR3 sequence: CASSVGPRGVTDTQYF. CDR3 bases: TGTGCCAGCAGTGTGGGACCGCGGGGGGTCACAGATACGCAGTATTTT.

J is TRBJ1-1 and V is TRBV6-2 or TRBV6-3, with 8 bases lining up with TRBD1. The CDR3 consists of 15 residues. V gave up 5 bases and J gave up 6 bases; unmatched junction bases: 11. From germline, CDR1 is MNHEY and CDR2 SVGEGT. CDR3 coding DNA: TGTGCCAGCAGTAGGTTAACAGGGGGAGGTGCTGAAGCTTTCTTT. Protein sequence: CASSRLTGGGAEAFF.

The chain recombines TRBV19 with TRBJ2-1, with a possible D match to TRBD2 (5 bases). The V end lost 3 bases, the J end lost 3 bases, and 15 bases lay between the germline ends. CDR1 LNHDA and CDR2 SQIVND come from the germline V gene (reference sequence). This CDR3 is 16 amino acids long. The CDR3 region is CASSMVRESNYNEQFF. The CDR3 coding sequence is TGTGCCAGTAGTATGGTCCGGGAATCAAACTACAATGAGCAGTTCTTC. Drawing the rest from reference TRBV19 and TRBJ2-1, the complete variable domain is DGGITQSPKYLFRKEGQNVTLSCEQNLNHDAMYWYRQDPGQGLRLIYYSQIVNDFQKGDIAEGYSVSREKKESFPLTVTSAQKNPTAFYLCASSMVRESNYNEQFFGPGTRLTVL.

This clone is a singleton in its sample. V gene TRBV7-2 combines with J gene TRBJ2-3; the D is unclear. V lost 5 bases to trimming and J lost 0 bases, with 9 bases between them. The CDR3 totals 14 residues. CDR1 and CDR2 from the germline V gene are SGHTA and FQGNSA. CDR3 nucleotide sequence: TGTGCCAGCAGCCCGATCACTAGCACAGATACGCAGTATTTT. Translating gives CASSPITSTDTQYF.

V and J are TRBV5-6 and TRBJ2-7, with 7 bases matching TRBD1. Germline V gives CDR1 SGHDT, CDR2 YYEEEE. The CDR3 runs to 14 residues. J lost 3 bases, V lost 4 bases, and 7 bases had no gene match. The CDR3 bases are TGTGCCAGCAGCCCCGCCCACAGGGGCTACGAGCAGTACTTC. Amino acids: CASSPAHRGYEQYF.

J is TRBJ2-1 and V is TRBV4-1; D call uncertain. CDR1 is MGHRA and CDR2 is YSYEKL in the germline V gene. V lost 1 base to trimming and J lost 3 bases, with 4 bases between them. This CDR3 region has 13 residues. CDR3 sequence: CASSQVGYNEQFF. In nucleotides, the CDR3 is TGCGCCAGCAGCCAAGTCGGCTACAATGAGCAGTTCTTC.

The chain is built from TRBV5-4 and TRBJ1-2; 7 nucleotides match TRBD1. CDR3 length: 12 amino acids. The trim removed 9 bases at V and 5 bases at J, leaving 7 bases unmatched. Per the germline V gene, CDR1 is SGHNT and CDR2 is YYREEE (reference sequence). CDR3 sequence (DNA): TGTGCCACGTCCGGGACAGCTTATGGCTACACCTTC. It encodes CATSGTAYGYTF.

The gene calls are TRBV19 and TRBJ2-1, with 8 positions matching TRBD2. Per germline, CDR1 LNHDA and CDR2 SQIVND (reference sequence). This CDR3 contains 14 residues. Unmatched junction bases numbered 8, after V lost 1 base and J lost 12 bases. The CDR3 region is CASSIGSGALGQFF. Written as DNA, the CDR3 is TGTGCCAGTAGTATAGGTAGCGGGGCCCTGGGGCAGTTCTTC.

V usage is TRBV19 and J usage is TRBJ1-5; D is undetermined. V was clipped by 4 bases and J by 0 bases, with 10 bases between them. This CDR3 has 15 amino acids. From germline, CDR1 is LNHDA and CDR2 SQIVND (reference sequence). This CDR3 reads CASSRGINSNQPQHF. DNA of the CDR3: TGTGCCAGTAGTAGAGGTATCAATAGCAATCAGCCCCAGCATTTT.

The chain joins TRBV7-9 to TRBJ1-6, with unresolved D. This CDR3 region has 12 residues. Germline-derived CDR1 and CDR2 are SEHNR and FQNEAQ (reference sequence). The V end was cut by 10 bases, the J end by 9 bases, with 13 bases between. DNA for the CDR3: TGTGCCACGCACAGCCCCAGTTCACCCCTCCACTTT. Its translation is CATHSPSSPLHF. The full variable domain, its missing parts supplied by reference TRBV7-9 and TRBJ1-6, is DTGVSQNPRHKITKRGQNVTFRCDPISEHNRLYWYRQTLGQGPEFLTYFQNEAQLEKSRLLSDRFSAERPKGSFSTLEIQRTEQGDSAMYLCATHSPSSPLHFGNGTRLTVT.

The chain uses TRBV5-5 and TRBJ2-1; TRBD2 is a possible D gene (5 bases). V lost 4 bases to trimming and J lost 6 bases, with 20 bases between them. CDR3 length: 16 amino acids. The germline V gene encodes CDR1 SGHKS and CDR2 YYEKEE (reference sequence). CDR3 coding DNA: TGTGCCAGCAGCACCTACCCTAGCCCCAGTTCCAATGAGCAGTTCTTC. Its protein is CASSTYPSPSSNEQFF.

The chain has TRBV11-3 and TRBJ2-2; TRBD1 aligns across 11 bases. J lost 5 bases, V lost 5 bases, and 7 bases had no gene match. This CDR3 region has 16 residues. The germline V gene has CDR1 SGHNT and CDR2 YENEEA. The CDR3 spells CASSRWGQGVTGELFF. In DNA, the CDR3 is TGTGCCAGCAGCCGATGGGGACAGGGGGTGACCGGGGAGCTGTTTTTT.

The rearrangement links TRBV7-8 to TRBJ1-5, with no clear D. The CDR3 has 15 residues. CDR1 is SGHVS and CDR2 is FQNEAQ in the germline V gene. V was cut by 1 base and J by 6 bases, with 13 bases left in between. The CDR3 sequence: CASSLVRGIGQPQHF. DNA for the CDR3: TGTGCCAGCAGCTTAGTGAGAGGGATTGGTCAGCCCCAGCATTTT. The variable domain in full, with the rest retrieved from reference TRBV7-8 and TRBJ1-5, is GAGVSQSPRYKVAKRGQDVALRCDPISGHVSLFWYQQALGQGPEFLTYFQNEAQLDKSGLPSDRFFAERPEGSVSTLKIQRTQQEDSAVYLCASSLVRGIGQPQHFGDGTRLSIL.

The chain uses TRBV5-1 and TRBJ2-6, with D possibly TRBD1 on 6 matching bases. CDR3 length: 20 amino acids. The germline V gene has CDR1 SGHRS and CDR2 YFSETQ. Trimming left V 0 bases short and J 1 base short, with 20 bases between. DNA for the CDR3: TGCGCCAGCAGCTTGGCCCTCGGACAGCGTTCGCTATCTGGGGCCAACGTCCTGACTTTC. Translation: CASSLALGQRSLSGANVLTF.

This clone was detected once. J is TRBJ2-2 and V is TRBV3-1 (or the pseudogene TRBV3-2), with TRBD1 identical over 7 bases. Trimming cost V 2 bases and J 4 bases; bases outside gene matches: 7. Germline CDR1 is LGHDT and CDR2 is YNNKEL (reference sequence). The CDR3 consists of 16 residues. This chain's CDR3 is CASSQSATGSTGELFF. The CDR3 nucleotides read TGTGCCAGCAGCCAATCGGCGACAGGGAGCACCGGGGAGCTGTTTTTT.

The chain joins TRBV7-9 to TRBJ1-5; D unresolved. This CDR3 comprises 16 residues. V lost 4 bases and J lost 0, with 13 bases in between. Germline V gene sequence: CDR1 SEHNR, CDR2 FQNEAQ (reference sequence). The CDR3 sequence: CASSSPGTASNQPQHF. The CDR3 nucleotides read TGTGCCAGCAGCTCGCCAGGCACAGCTAGCAATCAGCCCCAGCATTTT.

V gene TRBV30 combines with J gene TRBJ2-5; 8 bases align to TRBD2. The length of the CDR3 is 14 residues. Per the germline V gene, CDR1 is GTSNPN and CDR2 is SVGIG (reference sequence). The CDR3 loop reads CASGGPPDQETQYF. Here the CDR3 DNA reads TGTGCAAGCGGGGGTCCACCCGACCAAGAGACCCAGTACTTC.

The DNA for the CDR3 is TGTGCCAGCAGTTTAGTCGGCGGCAGGGATGCCTCCTACGAGCAGTACTTC. Protein: CASSLVGGRDASYEQYF. The chain combines TRBV28 with TRBJ2-7; D perhaps matches TRBD1 (5 bases). V lost 2 bases, J lost 0 bases, and 17 bases lay in between. Germline V gene sequence: CDR1 MDHEN, CDR2 SYDVKM. The CDR3 sequence is 17 residues long.

The gene calls are TRBV24-1 and TRBJ1-5; 9 nucleotides agree with TRBD1. Germline V gene lookup returns CDR1 KGHDR and CDR2 SFDVKD. This CDR3 has 14 residues. The V gene end was trimmed by 9 bases and the J gene end by 7 bases; junction bases not matched to a gene: 9. The CDR3 reads CATGPGQGWQPQHF. The CDR3 bases are TGTGCCACCGGCCCGGGACAGGGTTGGCAGCCCCAGCATTTT.

The chain recombines TRBV7-2 with TRBJ2-2; 9 bases agree with TRBD2. CDR1 and CDR2 from the germline V gene are SGHTA and FQGNSA. V lost 1 base and J lost 7; bases outside the gene matches: 10. This CDR3 contains 17 residues. CDR3 residues: CASSLVGGAGGIGELFF. In nucleotides, the CDR3 is TGTGCCAGCAGCTTAGTAGGAGGAGCGGGAGGTATCGGGGAGCTGTTTTTT. Full variable domain (remainder filled in from reference TRBV7-2 and TRBJ2-2): GAGVSQSPSNKVTEKGKDVELRCDPISGHTALYWYRQSLGQGLEFLIYFQGNSAPDKSGLPSDRFSAERTGGSVSTLTIQRTQQEDSAVYLCASSLVGGAGGIGELFFGEGSRLTVL.

This clone appeared a single time. CDR3 sequence: CASSTRLADSYEQYF. The DNA of the CDR3 is TGTGCCAGCAGTACCCGACTAGCGGATTCCTACGAGCAGTACTTC. The chain recombines TRBV27 with TRBJ2-7; 9 nucleotides agree with TRBD2. CDR3 length: 15 residues. The V and J ends lost 5 bases and 1 base, in that order; junction bases with no gene match: 6. From germline, CDR1 is MNHEY and CDR2 SMNVEV (reference sequence).

This clone occurred once. The V gene is TRBV5-1, the J gene TRBJ1-1; D might be TRBD1 (5 bases). Germline loops: CDR1 SGHRS, CDR2 YFSETQ. V lost 0 bases, J lost 3 bases, and 15 bases lay in between. The CDR3 has 16 residues. The CDR3, as DNA: TGCGCCAGCAGCTTGGGGCAGGGCCGGTGGGACACTGAAGCTTTCTTT. Its protein product is CASSLGQGRWDTEAFF.

The rearrangement joins TRBV18 to TRBJ1-1, with 9 nucleotides matching TRBD1. The CDR3 is made up of 16 amino acids. Germline V gives CDR1 KGHSH, CDR2 LQKENI. Germline trimming cut 4 bases from V and 0 bases from J; bases unmatched to any gene: 6. The CDR3 is CASSLGTGRLNTEAFF. The CDR3 bases are TGTGCCAGCTCACTAGGGACAGGGAGATTGAACACTGAAGCTTTCTTT. The entire variable domain, with the rest obtained from reference TRBV18 and TRBJ1-1, is as follows: NAGVMQNPRHLVRRRGQEARLRCSPMKGHSHVYWYRQLPEEGLKFMVYLQKENIIDESGMPKERFSAEFPKEGPSILRIQQVVRGDSAAYFCASSLGTGRLNTEAFFGQGTRLTVV.

CDR3 in amino acids: CSASGTELITSYNEQFF. CDR3 in DNA: TGCAGTGCTAGTGGGACAGAGTTAATTACTTCCTACAATGAGCAGTTCTTC. V is TRBV20-1 and J is TRBJ2-1; 7 bases match TRBD1. Germline assignment: CDR1 DFQATT and CDR2 SNEGSKA (reference sequence). J gave up 1 base and V 3 bases, and 12 bases lay outside the gene matches. The length of the CDR3 is 17 residues.